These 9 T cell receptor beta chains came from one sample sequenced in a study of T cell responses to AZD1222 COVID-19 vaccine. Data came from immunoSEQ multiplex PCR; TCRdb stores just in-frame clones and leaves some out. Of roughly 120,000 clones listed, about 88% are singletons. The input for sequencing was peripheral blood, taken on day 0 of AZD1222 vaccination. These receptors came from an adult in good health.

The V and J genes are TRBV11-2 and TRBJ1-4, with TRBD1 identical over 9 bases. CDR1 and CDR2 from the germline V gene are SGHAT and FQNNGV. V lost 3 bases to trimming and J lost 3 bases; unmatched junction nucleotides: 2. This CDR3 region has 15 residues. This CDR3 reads CASSLGDRANEKLFF. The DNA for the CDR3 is TGTGCCAGCAGCTTGGGGGACAGGGCTAATGAAAAACTGTTTTTT.

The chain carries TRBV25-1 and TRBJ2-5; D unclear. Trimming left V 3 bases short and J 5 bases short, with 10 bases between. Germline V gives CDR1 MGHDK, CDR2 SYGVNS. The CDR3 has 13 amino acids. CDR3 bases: TGTGCCAGCAGTGATTGGGGTTTGGAGACCCAGTACTTC. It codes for CASSDWGLETQYF.

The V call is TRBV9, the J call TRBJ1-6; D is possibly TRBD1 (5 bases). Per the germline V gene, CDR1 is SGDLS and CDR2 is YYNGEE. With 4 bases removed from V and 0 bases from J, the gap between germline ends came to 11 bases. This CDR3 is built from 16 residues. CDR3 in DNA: TGTGCCAGCAGCCCCTGGGGCAGCTCCTATAATTCACCCCTCCACTTT. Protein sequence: CASSPWGSSYNSPLHF.

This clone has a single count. CDR3 residues: CASSILGGDTEAFF. The CDR3 nucleotides read TGTGCCAGTAGTATATTAGGCGGGGACACTGAAGCTTTCTTT. The V call is TRBV19, the J call TRBJ1-1; D remains ambiguous. Deletions cut 2 bases from V and 3 bases from J, with 10 bases between. The germline gives CDR1 LNHDA, CDR2 SQIVND (reference sequence). CDR3 size: 14 residues.

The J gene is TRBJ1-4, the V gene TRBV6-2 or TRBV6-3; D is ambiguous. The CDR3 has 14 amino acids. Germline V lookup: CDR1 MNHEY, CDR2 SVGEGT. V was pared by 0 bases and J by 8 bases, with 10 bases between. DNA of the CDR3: TGTGCCAGCAGTTACTCGACGGTGGGGGAAAAACTGTTTTTT. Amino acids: CASSYSTVGEKLFF.

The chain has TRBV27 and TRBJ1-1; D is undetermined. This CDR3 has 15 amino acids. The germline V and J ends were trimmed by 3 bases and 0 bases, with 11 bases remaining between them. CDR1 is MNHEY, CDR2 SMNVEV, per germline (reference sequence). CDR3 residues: CASSFLGRMNTEAFF. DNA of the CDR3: TGTGCCAGCAGTTTCCTCGGCAGGATGAACACTGAAGCTTTCTTT.

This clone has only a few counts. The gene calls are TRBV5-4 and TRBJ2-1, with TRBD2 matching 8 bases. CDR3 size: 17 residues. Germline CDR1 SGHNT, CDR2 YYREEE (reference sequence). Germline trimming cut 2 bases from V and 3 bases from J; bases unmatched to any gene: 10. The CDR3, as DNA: TGTGCCAGCAGCTTAAAGGCGGGAGGAGTGAACTACAATGAGCAGTTCTTC. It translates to CASSLKAGGVNYNEQFF. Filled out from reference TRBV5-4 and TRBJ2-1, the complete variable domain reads ETGVTQSPTHLIKTRGQQVTLRCSSQSGHNTVSWYQQALGQGPQFIFQYYREEENGRGNFPPRFSGLQFPNYSSELNVNALELDDSALYLCASSLKAGGVNYNEQFFGPGTRLTVL.

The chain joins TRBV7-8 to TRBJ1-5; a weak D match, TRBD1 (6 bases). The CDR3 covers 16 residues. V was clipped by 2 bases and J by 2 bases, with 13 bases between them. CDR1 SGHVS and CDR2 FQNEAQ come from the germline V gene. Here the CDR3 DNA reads TGTGCCAGCAGCTTAAGGGGCAGGGGAGGCAATCAGCCCCAGCATTTT. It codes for CASSLRGRGGNQPQHF.

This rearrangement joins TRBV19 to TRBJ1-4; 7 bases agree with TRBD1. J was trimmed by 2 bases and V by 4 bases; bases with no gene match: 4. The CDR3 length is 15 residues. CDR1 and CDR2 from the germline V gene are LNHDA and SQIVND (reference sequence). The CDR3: CASSTGGLTNEKLFF. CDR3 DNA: TGTGCCAGTAGTACAGGGGGGCTGACTAATGAAAAACTGTTTTTT.